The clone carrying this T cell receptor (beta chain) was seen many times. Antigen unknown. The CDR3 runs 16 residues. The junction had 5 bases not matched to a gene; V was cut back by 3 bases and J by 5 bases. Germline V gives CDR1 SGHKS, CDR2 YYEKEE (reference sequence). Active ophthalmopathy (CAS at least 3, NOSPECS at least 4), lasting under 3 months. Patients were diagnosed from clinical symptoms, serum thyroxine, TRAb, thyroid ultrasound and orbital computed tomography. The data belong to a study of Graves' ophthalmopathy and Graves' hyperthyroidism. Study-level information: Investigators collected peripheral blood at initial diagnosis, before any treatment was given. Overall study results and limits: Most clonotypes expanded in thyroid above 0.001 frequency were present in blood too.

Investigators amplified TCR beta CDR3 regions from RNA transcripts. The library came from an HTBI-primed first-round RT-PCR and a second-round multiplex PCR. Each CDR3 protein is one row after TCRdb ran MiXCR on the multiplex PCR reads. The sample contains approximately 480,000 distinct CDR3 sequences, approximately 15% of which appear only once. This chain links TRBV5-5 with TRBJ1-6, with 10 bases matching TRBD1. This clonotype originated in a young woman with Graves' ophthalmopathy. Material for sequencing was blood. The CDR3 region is CASSSPGQGNNSPLHF. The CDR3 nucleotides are TGTGCCAGCAGCTCCCCGGGACAGGGGAATAATTCACCCCTCCACTTT.